This TCR beta chain was profiled in a study of blood T cell repertoires in COVID-19 (dated by TCRdb to the early 2020s). In terms of the full investigation: Samples from collaborators originated in the United States, Italy and Spain and spanned both the acute and convalescent phases of COVID-19. The prospective study material was composed of cDNA or gDNA derived from T cells, B-cell-depleted T cells, or PBMCs. The dataset comprised deeply sampled blood TCRbeta repertoires from subjects exposed to, actively infected with, or recovered from COVID-19. The repertoires were made available in a free public database intended to serve as a resource for research on the immune response to SARS-CoV-2. Samples were obtained from the ongoing ImmuneRACE study (first 160 participants) and from 1,254 subjects provided by 6 global collaborators. Sample metadata almost always included a de-identified subject ID, COVID-19 status, age in years and sex. Where available, HLA class I and class II types were taken from metadata supplied by the sample provider and were not determined by assay-based typing.

V and J are trimmed by 7 bases and 10 bases, and the gene matches miss 7 bases of the junction. The germline V gene specifies MNHEY as CDR1 and SVGAGI as CDR2. The cysteine opens and the phenylalanine closes a CDR3 of 13 amino acids. Only the CDR3 portion is preserved as DNA: 39 bases, with reading frame beginning at the first base. TCRbeta CDR3 regions were amplified from genomic DNA by means of the immunoSEQ Assay, a bias-controlled multiplex PCR. Turning to the authors' computational methods: The number of nucleated cells in each sample was estimated by amplification of reference gene primers within the assay. To quantify the absolute abundance of each unique TCRbeta CDR3 rearrangement, sequence reads were collapsed and filtered. For each sample, productive Simpson clonality was calculated by taking the square root of Simpson's diversity index across productive rearrangements. TCRdb holds this immuneACCESS table with in-frame rearrangements only. Some clones are missing; in checked studies, unresolved V genes explain under half, and the rest has no known cause. V, J and clone size reflect that table, while D and trimming were determined from the DNA. A total of around 700,000 clones appear in this sample, 90% of them only once. The top ten hold around 0.3% of the sample.

Concerning this clone itself: Its binding antigen is unknown. Per-base quality was not reported, and no clone a single base away is much larger than it.

Whole blood was collected in K2EDTA tubes by collaborating institutions according to the institutions' own protocols. Collaborator samples were shipped for TCRbeta analysis as frozen whole blood, isolated PBMCs, or DNA extracted from either sample type. Results and caveats for the whole study, not just this receptor: Clinical and demographic metadata were provided uncurated, with the amount varying by source and participant.

The sequence is built from TRBV6-5 and TRBJ2-1, with TRBD2 identical over 10 junction bases. The receptor comes from a young woman with acute or convalescent COVID-19. The source material was peripheral blood. The CDR3 protein: CASTPGLAMEQFF. The nucleotide sequence is given as TGTGCCAGCACTCCGGGACTAGCGATGGAGCAGTTCTTC.